The 22 T cell receptor beta chains below all came from one sample that was sequenced in a study of cytomegalovirus exposure and HLA in healthy donors (dated by TCRdb to about 2017). Libraries were constructed by the immunoSEQ multiplex PCR assay. For the multiplex PCR, a mixture combining 60 forward primers for TCR Vbeta segments and 13 reverse primers for TCR Jbeta segments was used. In TCRdb, the immuneACCESS table is reduced to in-frame sequences with V and J assigned. These tables do not hold every clone; where another copy was compared, an unresolved V gene accounts for under half, and the others remain unexplained. Here the sample has 150,000 to 200,000 clones; about 76% occur a single time. Of the sample, 7% to 8.5% falls within the top ten clones. The source material was PBMCs. All receptors come from a male donor in good health and CMV-seropositive.

The J gene is TRBJ2-5, the V gene TRBV7-2, with 11 nucleotides matching TRBD2. The last part of the DNA fits TRBJ2-7 better; the J call may be wrong. Germline assignment: CDR1 SGHTA and CDR2 FQGNSA. This CDR3 spans 17 amino acids. The CDR3 DNA follows: TGTGCCAGCAGCTCAGAACTAGCGGGGGTATACGCGGGCGAGCAGTACTTC. Its translation is CASSSELAGVYAGEQYF.

The chain is built from TRBV12-5 and TRBJ1-1; D is uncertain. CDR1 is LGHNT, CDR2 FRNRAP, per germline. Trimming removed 5 bases at V and 4 bases at J, with 14 bases between. The CDR3 sequence is 14 residues long. Here the CDR3 reads CASGAEPPGTEAFF. The DNA for the CDR3 is TGTGCTAGTGGTGCAGAGCCGCCGGGCACTGAAGCTTTCTTT.

The chain is built from TRBV27 and TRBJ2-2, with TRBD1 as a possible D gene (6 bases). Deletions cut 3 bases from V and 3 bases from J, with 11 bases between. There are 15 residues in the CDR3. CDR1 is MNHEY, CDR2 SMNVEV, per germline (reference sequence). This CDR3 reads CASSLEGGDTGELFF. CDR3 bases: TGTGCCAGCAGTTTGGAAGGGGGTGACACCGGGGAGCTGTTTTTT.

This clone was seen more than once but under ten times. The chain joins TRBV5-6 to TRBJ2-7, with a weak D call TRBD1 (6 bases). V lost 0 bases to trimming and J lost 0 bases, with 13 bases between them. Looked up from germline, CDR1 is SGHDT and CDR2 is YYEEEE. The CDR3 contains 16 residues. The CDR3: CASSLGFDRSSYEQYF. CDR3 sequence (DNA): TGTGCCAGCAGCTTGGGTTTTGACAGGAGCTCCTACGAGCAGTACTTC.

V gene TRBV9 combines with J gene TRBJ2-1; possibly TRBD2 for D (7 bases). Germline CDR1 is SGDLS and CDR2 is YYNGEE. The length of the CDR3 is 12 residues. With 7 bases removed from V and 10 bases from J, the gap between germline ends came to 15 bases. In DNA form, the CDR3 reads TGTGCCAGCTCCAGTGGGGGGGGCGAGCAGTTCTTC. The encoded protein is CASSSGGGEQFF.

The CDR3 sequence: CASTNGGDTQYF. CDR3 bases: TGTGCCAGCACCAACGGGGGAGATACGCAGTATTTT. The V call is TRBV27, the J call TRBJ2-3, with D possibly matching TRBD2 (6 bases). Germline CDR1 MNHEY, CDR2 SMNVEV (reference sequence). The CDR3 extends over 12 amino acids. V was trimmed by 7 bases and J by 5 bases, leaving 10 bases between them.

V gene TRBV7-9 combines with J gene TRBJ1-2; D possibly corresponds to TRBD1 (6 bases). Trimming left V 2 bases short and J 4 bases short, with 17 bases between. Germline lookup yields CDR1 SEHNR and CDR2 FQNEAQ (reference sequence). The CDR3 has 16 residues. CDR3 DNA: TGTGCCAGCAGCTTACTGAACAGGGAAGCTGGCTATGGCTACACCTTC. The encoded protein is CASSLLNREAGYGYTF.

This sequence joins TRBV28 and TRBJ2-1, with a weak D call TRBD2 (6 bases). The CDR3 runs to 16 residues. From germline, CDR1 is MDHEN and CDR2 SYDVKM. Trimming took 6 bases from V and 5 from J, leaving 20 bases between them. The CDR3 sequence: CASRNTGTGLNNEQFF. The CDR3 bases are TGTGCCAGCAGAAACACCGGGACTGGGCTAAACAATGAGCAGTTCTTC. Drawing the rest from reference TRBV28 and TRBJ2-1, the complete variable domain is DVKVTQSSRYLVKRTGEKVFLECVQDMDHENMFWYRQDPGLGLRLIYFSYDVKMKEKGDIPEGYSVSREKKERFSLILESASTNQTSMYLCASRNTGTGLNNEQFFGPGTRLTVL.

The V call is TRBV29-1, the J call TRBJ1-2; maybe TRBD1 (6 bases). Trimming left V 4 bases short and J 4 bases short, with 10 bases between. Germline assignment: CDR1 SQVTM and CDR2 ANQGSEA. CDR3 length: 12 residues. The CDR3: CSVVGTFYGYTF. CDR3 nucleotides: TGCAGCGTTGTCGGGACATTCTATGGCTACACCTTC.

The gene calls are TRBV7-2 and TRBJ1-2; D remains ambiguous. The CDR3 totals 15 residues. V gave up 4 bases and J gave up 2 bases, with 14 bases separating them. CDR1 is SGHTA and CDR2 is FQGNSA in the germline V gene. Here the CDR3 reads CASSSRAGVNYGYTF. The CDR3 DNA reads as TGTGCCAGCAGCTCCCGTGCCGGGGTCAACTATGGCTACACCTTC.

The chain has TRBV19 and TRBJ1-2, with 8 positions matching TRBD1. Germline V lookup: CDR1 LNHDA, CDR2 SQIVND (reference sequence). The CDR3 consists of 14 residues. Unmatched junction bases numbered 6, after V lost 5 bases and J lost 4 bases. The CDR3 spells CASSEDRGSYGYTF. CDR3 bases: TGTGCCAGTAGTGAAGACAGGGGTAGCTATGGCTACACCTTC.

The chain couples TRBV7-3 to TRBJ2-1; 15 nucleotides match TRBD2. Germline V lookup: CDR1 SGHTA, CDR2 FQGTGA. The CDR3 loop spans 19 amino acids. The trim removed 2 bases at V and 8 bases at J, leaving 13 bases unmatched. The CDR3 spells CASSLLSGLAGGPGDEQFF. CDR3 sequence (DNA): TGTGCCAGCAGCTTACTTTCCGGACTAGCGGGGGGGCCGGGAGATGAGCAGTTCTTC.

V gene TRBV6-5 combines with J gene TRBJ2-5; 10 bases line up with TRBD1. After removal of 6 bases from V and 4 bases from J, the junction contained 8 bases not matched to a gene. Germline V lookup: CDR1 MNHEY, CDR2 SVGAGI. CDR3 length: 15 residues. This chain's CDR3 is CASSLYRDRGETQYF. The CDR3 DNA sequence: TGTGCCAGCAGCCTCTACCGGGACAGGGGAGAGACCCAGTACTTC.

This chain connects TRBV19 to TRBJ1-4, with D unclear. CDR1 and CDR2 (germline): LNHDA, SQIVND (reference sequence). Trimming removed 8 bases from V and 8 bases from J, with 9 bases in between. The CDR3 spans 11 residues. The CDR3 loop is CASAYREKLFF. The CDR3, as DNA: TGTGCCAGTGCCTATCGGGAAAAACTGTTTTTT.

CDR3 in DNA: TGTGCCAGCAGTTACGGACTCGGATCACCCCTCCACTTT. It is translated as CASSYGLGSPLHF. This chain connects TRBV5-5 to TRBJ1-6; D is ambiguous. Trimming removed 5 bases from V and 10 bases from J, with 13 bases in between. In germline, CDR1 is SGHKS, CDR2 YYEKEE (reference sequence). The CDR3 consists of 13 residues. Variable domain in full (rest from reference TRBV5-5 and TRBJ1-6): DAGVTQSPTHLIKTRGQQVTLRCSPISGHKSVSWYQQVLGQGPQFIFQYYEKEERGRGNFPDRFSARQFPNYSSELNVNALLLGDSALYLCASSYGLGSPLHFGNGTRLTVT.

The J gene is TRBJ2-5, the V gene TRBV6-1; TRBD2 might be the D (6 bases). Germline V lookup: CDR1 MNHNS, CDR2 SASEGT. Trimming removed 10 bases from V and 5 bases from J, with 17 bases in between. CDR3 length: 13 amino acids. The DNA of the CDR3 is TGTGCCACGAGACTAGTGATGGAGGAGACCCAGTACTTC. This sequence encodes CATRLVMEETQYF.

The rearrangement links TRBV9 to TRBJ2-1, with 12 positions matching TRBD2. The V gene's germline CDR1 is SGDLS and CDR2 YYNGEE. The CDR3 covers 17 residues. With V trimmed by 0 bases and J by 9 bases, 10 bases remained unmatched. The CDR3 nucleotides are TGTGCCAGCAGCGTAGCAATAACTAGCGGGGGGACAGGTGAGCAGTTCTTC. Residues: CASSVAITSGGTGEQFF.

V usage is TRBV2 and J usage is TRBJ2-5; TRBD2 aligns across 10 bases. CDR1 and CDR2 from the germline V gene are SNHLY and FYNNEI. With 6 bases clipped from V and 4 bases from J, the junction kept 2 bases outside the gene matches. This CDR3 spans 13 amino acids. The CDR3 region is CASRLAGVETQYF. The DNA for the CDR3 is TGTGCCAGCAGGCTAGCGGGGGTAGAGACCCAGTACTTC. The full variable domain, with the rest looked up from reference TRBV2 and TRBJ2-5, is EPEVTQTPSHQVTQMGQEVILRCVPISNHLYFYWYRQILGQKVEFLVSFYNNEISEKSEIFDDQFSVERPDGSNFTLKIRSTKLEDSAMYFCASRLAGVETQYFGPGTRLLVL.

The chain combines TRBV19 with TRBJ1-2, with 8 bases that match TRBD1. V was pared by 3 bases and J by 8 bases, with 5 bases of the junction left unmatched. Germline CDR1 and CDR2: LNHDA and SQIVND (reference sequence). This CDR3 is built from 13 residues. This CDR3 reads CASSIDRGNGYTF. Written as DNA, the CDR3 is TGTGCCAGTAGTATTGACAGGGGAAACGGCTACACCTTC.

The rearrangement links TRBV12-5 to TRBJ1-1, with 12 nucleotides matching TRBD1. With V trimmed by 5 bases and J by 4 bases, 5 bases remained unmatched. The CDR3 consists of 15 residues. Germline V CDR1 and CDR2: LGHNT, FRNRAP. CDR3 sequence reads: CASGPGQGASTEAFF. CDR3 nucleotides: TGTGCTAGTGGTCCGGGACAGGGGGCGAGCACTGAAGCTTTCTTT.

J is TRBJ2-5 and V is TRBV5-1, with D tentatively TRBD2 (5 bases). This CDR3 has 16 amino acids. Germline V gene lookup returns CDR1 SGHRS and CDR2 YFSETQ. Trimming stripped 1 base from V and 5 bases from J, with 18 bases between. The CDR3 nucleotides read TGCGCCAGCAGCTTGCCCGGCCGAAAGCGCGGGGAGACCCAGTACTTC. The encoded protein is CASSLPGRKRGETQYF.

The chain has TRBV6-6 and TRBJ1-1; 7 bases match TRBD1. After removal of 4 bases from V and 3 bases from J, the junction contained 11 bases not matched to a gene. There are 16 residues in the CDR3. CDR1 is MNHNY and CDR2 is SVGAGI in the germline V gene (reference sequence). Written as DNA, the CDR3 is TGTGCCAGCAGTTCCACCGGGACAGCCCCGGACACTGAAGCTTTCTTT. It specifies CASSSTGTAPDTEAFF.